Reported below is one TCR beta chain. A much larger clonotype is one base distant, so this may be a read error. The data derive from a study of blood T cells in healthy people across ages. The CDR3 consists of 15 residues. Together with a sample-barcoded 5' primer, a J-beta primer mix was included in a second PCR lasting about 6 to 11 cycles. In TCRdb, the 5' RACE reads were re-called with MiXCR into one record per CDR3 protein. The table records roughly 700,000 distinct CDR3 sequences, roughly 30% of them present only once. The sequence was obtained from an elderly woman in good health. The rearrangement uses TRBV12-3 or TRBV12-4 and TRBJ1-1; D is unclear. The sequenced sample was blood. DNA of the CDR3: TGTACCAGCAGTTTAGGTAGCCAAATGAACACTGAAGCTTTCTTT. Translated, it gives CTSSLGSQMNTEAFF.